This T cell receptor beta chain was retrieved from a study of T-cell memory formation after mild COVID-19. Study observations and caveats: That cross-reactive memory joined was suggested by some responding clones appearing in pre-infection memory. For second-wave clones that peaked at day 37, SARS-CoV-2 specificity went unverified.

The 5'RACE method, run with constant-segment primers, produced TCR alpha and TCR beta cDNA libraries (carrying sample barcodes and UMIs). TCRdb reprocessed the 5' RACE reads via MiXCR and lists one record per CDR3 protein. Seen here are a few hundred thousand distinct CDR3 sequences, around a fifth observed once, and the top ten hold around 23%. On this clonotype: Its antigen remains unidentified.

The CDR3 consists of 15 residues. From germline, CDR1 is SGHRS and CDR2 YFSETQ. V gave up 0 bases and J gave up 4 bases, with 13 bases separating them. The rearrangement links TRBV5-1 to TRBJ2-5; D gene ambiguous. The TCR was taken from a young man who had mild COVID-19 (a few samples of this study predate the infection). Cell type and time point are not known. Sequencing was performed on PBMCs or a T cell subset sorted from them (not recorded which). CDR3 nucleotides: TGCGCCAGCAGCTTGGGGCTTAGGGAAGGAGAGACCCAGTACTTC. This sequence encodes CASSLGLREGETQYF.